This T cell receptor (beta chain) was documented in a study of T cell responses to AZD1222 COVID-19 vaccine. Whole-study context: The analysis combined second doses at about 4 or about 12 weeks. Whole-study findings and limits: Repertoires were collected only later (after the peak T cell response had occurred).

As concerns this clone: Its antigen is unidentified.

Trimming stripped 2 bases from V and 1 base from J, with 6 bases between. The CDR3 sequence is 13 residues long. Per the germline V gene, CDR1 is SGHKS and CDR2 is YYEKEE (reference sequence). Profiled with immunoSEQ multiplex PCR; TCRdb holds only in-frame clones, not every one. Of roughly 42,000 clones listed, around 82% are singletons. The chain carries TRBV5-5 and TRBJ1-1; D is uncertain. The receptor's source is an adult in good health. The sample here was peripheral blood, taken on day 0 of AZD1222 vaccination. DNA for the CDR3: TGTGCCAGCAGCTTTTTCACGAACACTGAAGCTTTCTTT. Its translation: CASSFFTNTEAFF. Using reference TRBV5-5 and TRBJ1-1 for the parts outside the CDR3, the full variable domain is DAGVTQSPTHLIKTRGQQVTLRCSPISGHKSVSWYQQVLGQGPQFIFQYYEKEERGRGNFPDRFSARQFPNYSSELNVNALLLGDSALYLCASSFFTNTEAFFGQGTRLTVV.